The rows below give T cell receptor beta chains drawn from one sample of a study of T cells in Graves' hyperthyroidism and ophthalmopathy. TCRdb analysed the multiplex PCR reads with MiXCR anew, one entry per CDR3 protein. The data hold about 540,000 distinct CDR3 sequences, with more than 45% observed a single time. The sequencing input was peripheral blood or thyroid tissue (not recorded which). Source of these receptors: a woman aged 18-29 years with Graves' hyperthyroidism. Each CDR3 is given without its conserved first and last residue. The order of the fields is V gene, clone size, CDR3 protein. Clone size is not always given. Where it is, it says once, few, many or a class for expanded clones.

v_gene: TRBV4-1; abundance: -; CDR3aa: ASSQDPRRQETQY
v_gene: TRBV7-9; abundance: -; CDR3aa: ASSIERVASEQY
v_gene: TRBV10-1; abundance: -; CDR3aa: ASKMIAGESASYEQY
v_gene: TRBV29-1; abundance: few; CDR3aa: SVEWTGSGNTIY
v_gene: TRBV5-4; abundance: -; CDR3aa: ASSAGTVNGYT
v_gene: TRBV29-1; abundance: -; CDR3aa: SVEWGRGTEAF
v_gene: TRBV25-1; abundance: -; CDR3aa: ASSGPQGAGEKLF
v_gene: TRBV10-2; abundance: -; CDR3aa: ANTRGPATYEQY
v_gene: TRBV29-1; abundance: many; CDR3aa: SVALDIYSYEQY
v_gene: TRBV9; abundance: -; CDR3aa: ASSAGGPQETQY
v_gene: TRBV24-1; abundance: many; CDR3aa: ATSDFGTAIHEQY
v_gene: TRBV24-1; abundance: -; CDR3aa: ATSDAPSGGVTGELY
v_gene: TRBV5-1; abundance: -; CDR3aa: ASSPGTGGWEAQY
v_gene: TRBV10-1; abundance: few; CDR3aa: ASSADLSQPQH
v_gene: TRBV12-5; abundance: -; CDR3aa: ASGQTGVNTEAF
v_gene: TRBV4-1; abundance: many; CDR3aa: ASSRGLGGYT
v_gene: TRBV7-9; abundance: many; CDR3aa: ASSLWESQPQH
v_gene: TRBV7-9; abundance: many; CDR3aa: ASSLRGGQSPLH
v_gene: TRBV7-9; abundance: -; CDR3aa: ASSPRSSSYEQY
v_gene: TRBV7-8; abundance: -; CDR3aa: ASSLRDRGIEQY
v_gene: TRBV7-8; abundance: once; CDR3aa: ASSYHRGTSNSPLH
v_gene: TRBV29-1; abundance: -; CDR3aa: SVVTNYGYT
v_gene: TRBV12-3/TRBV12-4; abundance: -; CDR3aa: AAKGTGNYGYT
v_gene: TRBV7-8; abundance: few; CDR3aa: ASSLYTRSYESNQPQH
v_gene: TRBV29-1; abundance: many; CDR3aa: SVVQNYGYT
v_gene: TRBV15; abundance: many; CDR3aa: ATSRGGFYEQY
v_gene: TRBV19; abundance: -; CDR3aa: ASTRSNTEAF
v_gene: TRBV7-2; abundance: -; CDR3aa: ASSQVQGSAGELF
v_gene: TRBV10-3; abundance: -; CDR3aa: ASSLPRGPSSYEQY